In this sample, the clone carrying this T cell receptor beta chain turned up a few times. Trimming took off 3 bases at V and 4 bases at J, with 11 bases between the two ends. The CDR3 totals 13 residues. Germline loops: CDR1 DFQATT, CDR2 SNEGSKA (reference sequence). These data belong to a study of T cells after yellow fever vaccination. TCRdb passed the 5' RACE reads through MiXCR, listing each CDR3 protein once. The sample gives nearly 550,000 distinct CDR3 sequences, 15% to 20% of which show up once; around 15% is in the top ten. V is TRBV20-1 and J is TRBJ2-3; a weak D match, TRBD2 (6 bases). The input for sequencing was PBMCs, taken 15 days after the yellow fever booster vaccination. The TCR was taken from a man younger than 40 who received the YFV17D yellow fever vaccine. CDR3 sequence (DNA): TGCAGTGCTAGGGTGGCGGGATCAGATACGCAGTATTTT. This codes for CSARVAGSDTQYF.